This TCR beta chain was sequenced in a study of T cell responses to AZD1222 COVID-19 vaccine. General study results and limits: The span of vaccine-associated CD4 TCRs extended across spike, with dominance at 160-218 and 743-854. Spike-specific TCR breadth and depth rose after two AZD1222 doses. Regions left unmutated in variants are reportedly the target of nearly half of spike-specific TCRs. Mostly white British, mostly female donors; authors suggested clonal diversity may be underestimated.

Germline CDR1 MNHEY, CDR2 SVGAGI. This CDR3 has 15 amino acids. Trimming at V came to 0 bases and at J to 3 bases, leaving 4 bases not matched to a gene. To note about this clone: Its specificity is unknown.

TCRdb keeps only in-frame clones here, not all; method: immunoSEQ multiplex PCR. The repertoire holds 65,000 to 70,000 clones, with roughly 90% as singletons. The rearrangement joins TRBV6-5 to TRBJ1-2, with 7 bases fitting TRBD1. The source material was peripheral blood, sampled on day 0 of AZD1222 vaccination. This TCR came from an adult in good health. CDR3 region: CASSYSTGTDYGYTF. DNA of the CDR3: TGTGCCAGCAGTTACTCGACAGGGACTGACTATGGCTACACCTTC.